This TCR beta chain was identified during a study of T cell responses to AZD1222 COVID-19 vaccine. Comment on this clone: Its specificity is unknown.

Sequencing was performed with immunoSEQ multiplex PCR; in TCRdb, only in-frame clones are kept and a portion is missing. The sample contains approximately 81,000 clones, approximately 90% of which appear only once. The CDR3 totals 14 residues. The germline V gene encodes CDR1 SGHRS and CDR2 YFSETQ. The V gene lost 4 bases and the J gene lost 2 bases, with 10 bases spanning the gap. Study findings and constraints: Recipients of two AZD1222 doses showed rising Spike-specific TCR breadth and depth. The study sampled repertoires only after the peak T cell response. Donors were largely white British and mainly female; clonal diversity was possibly underestimated. Within unmutated variant regions lay the reported targets of nearly half of spike-specific TCRs.

The sequence was collected from an adult in good health. The rearrangement joins TRBV5-1 to TRBJ1-5; D is possibly TRBD1 (5 bases). Source: peripheral blood, taken on day 0 of MenACWY control vaccination. This CDR3 reads CASSRDGGNQPQHF. The CDR3, as DNA: TGCGCCAGCAGCAGGGACGGGGGCAATCAGCCCCAGCATTTT.